These T cell receptor beta chains were read from a single sample in a study of cytomegalovirus exposure and HLA in healthy donors. Only in-frame clones appear in the TCRdb table, and some are missing; sequencing was by immunoSEQ multiplex PCR. The sample holds 200,000 or so clones, over 75% seen once. Sequencing used PBMCs. The origin of the receptors is a boy between 2 and 15 years old in good health and CMV-seronegative. Both conserved end residues are part of each CDR3. The D gene is left open where the match is weak. Size values are once, few and many counts, or a class for expanded clones, and some rows have none.

TRBD2	TRBJ2-1	TRBV5-4	-	TGTGCCAGCAGCTCGACTAGCGGGGGGGCCCTGGGTGAGCAGTTCTTC	CASSSTSGGALGEQFF
-	TRBJ1-5	TRBV7-9	-	TGTTCCAGCAGCCCAGGACAGAGCAATCAGCCCCAGCATTTT	CSSSPGQSNQPQHF
TRBD2	TRBJ2-3	TRBV6-6	-	TGTGCCAGCGGCGGGGGGGCGGTAGCAGATACGCAGTATTTT	CASGGGAVADTQYF
-	TRBJ2-7	TRBV7-8	-	TGTGCCAGCAGCGCTCGACGACTAGACAGAGTGGAGCAGTACTTC	CASSARRLDRVEQYF
-	TRBJ2-1	TRBV2	once	TGTGCCAGCACAGGGCTACAGACTCTAGGCTCCTACAATGAGCAGTTCTTC	CASTGLQTLGSYNEQFF
-	TRBJ2-2	TRBV4-3	-	TGCGCCAGCAGCCGGTTGACAGGCACCGGGGAGCTGTTTTTT	CASSRLTGTGELFF
-	TRBJ1-4	TRBV28	once	TGTGCCAGCAGTTGGGGGGAGGCTAATGAAAAACTGTTTTTT	CASSWGEANEKLFF
-	TRBJ2-7	TRBV6-1	-	TGTGCCAGCACGATCCAGGGTTTCTACGAGCAGTACTTC	CASTIQGFYEQYF
-	TRBJ1-5	TRBV5-8	-	TGTGCCAGCAGCTTGTTTCAGGGACTGGGATATCAGCCCCAGCATTTT	CASSLFQGLGYQPQHF
TRBD1	TRBJ2-2	TRBV4-3	-	TGCGCCAGCAGCCAGGACAGGGGACCGAACACCGGGGAGCTGTTTTTT	CASSQDRGPNTGELFF
-	TRBJ2-7	TRBV4-1	few	TGCGCCAGCAGCCAAGAAAGTCTAAGAGGCTACGAGCAGTACTTC	CASSQESLRGYEQYF
TRBD2	TRBJ2-4	TRBV2	once	TGTGCCAGCAGTGAAGCACTAGGGACTAGCGGGGGGACGACTCTAGCCAAAAACATTCAGTACTTC	CASSEALGTSGGTTLAKNIQYF
-	TRBJ1-4	TRBV2	-	TGTGCCAGCAGTATGCGTCGGGGGAATGAAAAACTGTTTTTT	CASSMRRGNEKLFF
TRBD1	TRBJ2-3	TRBV5-8	-	TGTGCCAGCAGCTTGGGGACAGGACTGGACACAGATACGCAGTATTTT	CASSLGTGLDTDTQYF
TRBD2	TRBJ2-7	TRBV13	-	TGTGCCAGCAGCTTCCGACTAGCGGGGTCAACCCTTACCTACGAGCAGTACTTC	CASSFRLAGSTLTYEQYF